This T cell receptor (beta chain) was captured by sequencing in a study of T cells in Graves' hyperthyroidism and ophthalmopathy (dated by TCRdb to about 2019). Concerning the study at large: Peripheral blood was sampled at the time of initial diagnosis, prior to any treatment. TCR V-J signatures able to tell the groups apart were searched for in a discovery cohort of approximately 95 patients, of whom over 40 had Graves' ophthalmopathy and roughly 58 had stable Graves' hyperthyroidism. Whether ophthalmopathy could be predicted prospectively was tested in an independent validation cohort made up of approximately 19 hyperthyroidism patients plus 17 patients who later progressed to ophthalmopathy. The 85 to 100 discovery patients were divided at random into training and test sets in a 7:3 ratio. The study also compared thyroid tissue and blood T-cell repertoires from 6 or 7 Graves' hyperthyroidism patients. After sampling, hyperthyroidism patients received methimazole starting at 30 mg daily, and ophthalmopathy patients received high-dose intravenous methylprednisolone. According to the paper, TCR Vbeta CDR3 sequencing was carried out on approximately 140 peripheral blood samples, which came from fewer than 50 ophthalmopathy, approximately 78 hyperthyroidism and around 17 progressor patients. The investigation overall reported the following: Ophthalmopathy was separated from stable hyperthyroidism by a 13 V-J signature model, with around 90% sensitivity and roughly 84% specificity obtained in cross-validation and 80%/75% obtained in testing. Most expanded thyroid clonotypes (frequency above 0.001) were also found in blood, which suggests that blood repertoires may mirror thyroid immune responses. During validation, the model predicted progression to ophthalmopathy a median of about 6.3 months ahead of onset, with around 71% sensitivity and 72% to 80% specificity. No statistical method was used to fix the sample size in advance, and group allocation was not hidden from the investigators.

V is trimmed back by 10 bases and J by 5 bases, and the junction contains 14 bases that no gene match accounts for. Looking up the germline V gene yields CDR1 SGHTA and CDR2 FQGNSA. From the cysteine through the phenylalanine, the CDR3 covers 16 amino acids. Only the CDR3 DNA is retained, 48 bases long and in frame from the first base. A patient counted as having stable Graves' hyperthyroidism if no progression to ophthalmopathy occurred over 18 months of follow-up. Hyperthyroidism patients were newly diagnosed, with disease duration under 2 months, and aged 18 to 65 years. Any patient with an uncontrolled infection, another autoimmune disease, pregnancy or lactation was excluded. Diagnoses were established on the basis of clinical symptoms, serum thyroxine and TRAb, thyroid ultrasound, and orbital computed tomography. PBMCs were separated from under 12 ml of fresh peripheral blood using Ficoll-Paque density gradient centrifugation. Total RNA was extracted with Trizol reagent, and quality was checked on an Agilent 2100 Bioanalyzer.

This clonotype was counted between two and nine times. Its binding antigen is unknown. No clone much larger than this one lies a single base away; base qualities are absent. The TCR beta CDR3 regions were amplified from the RNA transcripts. The TCR CDR3 was subjected to a first round of RT-PCR using the HTBI primer set and the Qiagen OneStep RT-PCR kit. Libraries were constructed in a second round of multiplex PCR, after which size selection and purification were performed. Libraries were sequenced paired-end with 100 bp reads on an Illumina HiSeq2000. On the authors' methods: SOAPnuke was used to process the raw data, removing reads that contained adapters or uncalled bases, had a mean Phred below 15, or lacked an exact match to the constant primer or identifier. High-quality paired reads were merged with COPE v1.2.5, and unique nucleotide sequences were defined as clonotypes. Clonotypes were aligned to IMGT TRBV, TRBD and TRBJ reference segments using MiTCR v1.1. Only V-J combinations with frequency above 0.0001, covering roughly 99% of repertoires, were analysed. A TCS score was defined as the ratio between F50 (clonal expansion) and ExV (chaos), using BLOSUM62-based TCRdist between CDR3 peptides within each V-J. Welch's t-statistics and random forest reduced 514 V-J features to fewer than 15, which were used in a naive Bayes classifier (R e1071). TCRdb took the public reads, trimmed them with fastp at Q25, ran MiXCR for clone calling and kept in-frame beta chains. Duplicate CDR3 protein sequences are folded into a single record with the most common DNA and genes. The V and J calls were not made by the authors but by TCRdb's processing. This sample lists about 700,000 distinct CDR3 sequences; about 14% were detected once. The ten largest account for 10% to 13% of the sample.

The chain is encoded by TRBV7-2 joined to TRBJ2-1; 10 central nucleotides agree with TRBD2. The specimen was blood. The TCR was taken from a woman younger than 30 with Graves' hyperthyroidism. In nucleotides, the sequence is TGTGCCATCAGACTAGCGGGCCTATTAAACGACAATGAGCAGTTCTTC. It translates as CAIRLAGLLNDNEQFF.